The sequence of this TCR beta chain was determined in a study of vaccination effects on CD4 cells after COVID-19. Study summary: Vaccination of participants consisted of two doses of either the BNT162b2 or mRNA-1273 vaccine.

CDR1 is SNHLY and CDR2 is FYNNEI in the germline V gene. There are 12 residues in the CDR3. The trim removed 10 bases at V and 5 bases at J, leaving 5 bases unmatched. This clone was picked up a small number of times. Antigen specificity is unknown. Profiled with immunoSEQ multiplex PCR; TCRdb holds only in-frame clones, not every one. The sample contains tens of thousands of clones, approximately 72% of which appear only once. Expansion of antigen-specific CD4+ T cells with viral peptide pools was carried out by the ViraFEST assay before sequencing. Following culture for roughly 10 days, CD4+ T cells were isolated. The person had a PCR-confirmed SARS-CoV-2 infection during March to December 2020.

The sample was CD4+ T cells from PBMCs cultured with HCoV-NL63 spike peptides, taken before COVID-19 vaccination. This sequence joins TRBV2 and TRBJ2-5, with TRBD1 identical over 9 bases. The source of this sequence is a human donor who had a prior SARS-CoV-2 infection. CDR3: CATTGTGETQYF. The CDR3 DNA reads as TGTGCCACCACCGGGACAGGGGAGACCCAGTACTTC.